These T cell receptor beta chains were read from a single sample in a study of shared clonotypes between healthy human individuals. Using immunoSEQ multiplex PCR, the repertoire was profiled, and TCRdb retains in-frame clones only, with some absent. The sample holds millions of clones, about 95% seen once. Sequencing was done on a sample of naive CD4+ T cells sorted from blood. The source is a man younger than 35 in good health. Both conserved end residues are part of each CDR3.

CDR3 protein	V gene	J gene
CASSRGGNQPQHF	TRBV25-1	TRBJ1-5
CASSPSGKNTGELFF	TRBV28	TRBJ2-2
CASSLTGALVPHYEQYF	TRBV5-6	TRBJ2-7
CAINPEAGNTIYF	TRBV10-3	TRBJ1-3
CASSLGQGESPLHF	TRBV18	TRBJ1-6
CSVAGRFSSYEQYF	TRBV29-1	TRBJ2-7
CASRQGSQETQYF	TRBV6-6	TRBJ2-5
CASSLERTEAFF	TRBV11-2	TRBJ1-1
CASSLEAGEGYNEQFF	TRBV5-1	TRBJ2-1
CASSLGAAGTDTQYF	TRBV5-4	TRBJ2-3
CASSPLRGVSSYEQYF	TRBV18	TRBJ2-7
CASSARVGIGNEKLFF	TRBV28	TRBJ1-4
CASNSGGPPNEQFF	TRBV10-2	TRBJ2-1
CASSFVAPQGLEAFF	TRBV28	TRBJ1-1
CASSLGGLAGHNEQFF	TRBV5-1	TRBJ2-1
CASSLAGAQGPFF	TRBV7-9	TRBJ2-1
CASSIQGISTEAFF	TRBV5-1	TRBJ1-1
CASRAGRNTGELFF	TRBV10-1	TRBJ2-2
CASSPRDSSYNEQFF	TRBV6-5	TRBJ2-1
CASSEPGFRSNQPQHF	TRBV6-1	TRBJ1-5
CASSQSRVEGTGELFF	TRBV23-1	TRBJ2-2
CAWGIISNYGYTF	TRBV30	TRBJ1-2
CASSLWSNTEAFF	TRBV5-1	TRBJ1-1
CASSYDRGQFGTEAFF	TRBV5-1	TRBJ1-1
CSARLTNEQFF	TRBV20-1	TRBJ2-1
CASSLDLLGTGELFF	TRBV7-9	TRBJ2-2
CASSLAGPYQETQYF	TRBV5-1	TRBJ2-5
CSSTSALRAYEQYF	TRBV29-1	TRBJ2-7
CATSSYQERNEKLFF	TRBV15	TRBJ1-4